This T cell receptor beta chain stems from a study of blood T cell repertoires in COVID-19. The V and J ends lost 4 bases and 12 bases respectively, with 18 bases between them. Germline CDR1 and CDR2: MNHEY and SVGEGT. CDR3 length equals 13 residues. Under the authors' procedure: Amplification of reference gene primers provided the estimated nucleated cell counts. Using immunoSEQ multiplex PCR, the repertoire was profiled, and TCRdb retains in-frame clones only, with some absent. V and J calls and clone size are given by that table; D and trimming were obtained from the DNA. The sample yields about 330,000 clones, 87% seen once. Membership in each cohort depended on participant-reported clinical history. Resolution of symptoms, clearance, or two negative PCRs was present in recovered Cohort 3 donors.

Sequencing input: PBMCs or T cells enriched from blood (not recorded which). The sequence came from a woman in her 30s who had recovered from COVID-19. The rearrangement uses TRBV6-2 or TRBV6-3 and TRBJ1-1; possible D gene TRBD1, 6 bases. The CDR3 DNA reads TGTGCCAGCAGTTTAGACAGGCCCCTGGGATCTTTCTTT. It yields the protein CASSLDRPLGSFF.